The 2 T cell receptor beta chains below all came from one sample that was sequenced in a study of early T cells in non-severe SARS-CoV-2 infection. TCRdb independently ran MiXCR on the 5' RACE reads; one entry per CDR3 protein. The sample lists approximately 28,000 distinct CDR3 sequences, approximately 6% occurring once. Sequenced here: whole blood, sampled at baseline. The receptors come from an adult who was a healthcare worker with PCR-confirmed SARS-CoV-2 infection or an uninfected control (not recorded which).

This clonotype was observed at least ten times. This chain links TRBV11-2 with TRBJ2-5, with a possible D match to TRBD2 (6 bases). The length of the CDR3 is 14 residues. The V end was cut by 2 bases, the J end by 6 bases, with 13 bases between. Germline CDR1 and CDR2: SGHAT and FQNNGV. The CDR3 DNA is TGTGCCAGCAGCTTATCGGGGACTGAGAAGACCCAGTACTTC. It is translated as CASSLSGTEKTQYF.

The V and J genes are TRBV7-8 and TRBJ2-2; 8 positions agree with TRBD1. The CDR3 length is 17 residues. V shed 1 base and J 1 base; nucleotides not matched to a gene: 5. Looked up from germline, CDR1 is SGHVS and CDR2 is FQNEAQ. The CDR3 DNA sequence: TGTGCCAGCAGCTTAGACGCCGGGACAGGGAACACCGGGGAGCTGTTTTTT. Protein sequence: CASSLDAGTGNTGELFF.